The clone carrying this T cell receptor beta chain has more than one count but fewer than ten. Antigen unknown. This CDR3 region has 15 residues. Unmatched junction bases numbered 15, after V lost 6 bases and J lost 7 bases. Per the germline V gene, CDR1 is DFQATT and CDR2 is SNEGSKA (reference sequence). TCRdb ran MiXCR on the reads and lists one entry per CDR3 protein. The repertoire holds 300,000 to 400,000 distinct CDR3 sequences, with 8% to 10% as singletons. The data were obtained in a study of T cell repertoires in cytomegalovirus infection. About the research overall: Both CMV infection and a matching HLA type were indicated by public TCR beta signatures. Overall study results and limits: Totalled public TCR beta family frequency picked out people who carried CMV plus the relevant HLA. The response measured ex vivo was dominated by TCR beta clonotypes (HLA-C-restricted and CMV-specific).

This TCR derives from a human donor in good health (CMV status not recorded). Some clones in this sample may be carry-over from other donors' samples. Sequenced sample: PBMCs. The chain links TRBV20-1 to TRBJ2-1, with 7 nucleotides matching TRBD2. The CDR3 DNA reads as TGCAGTGCGGGGTGGACTAGAGATTCGAGGAATGAGCAGTTCTTC. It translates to CSAGWTRDSRNEQFF.